This T cell receptor (beta chain) appears in the sequencing data of a study of T cell responses to AZD1222 COVID-19 vaccine. General study points: Spike-specific TCR repertoires showed rising breadth and depth after two AZD1222 doses. The peak T cell response came first, and repertoires were sampled only after it.

Sequencing was performed with immunoSEQ multiplex PCR; in TCRdb, only in-frame clones are kept and a portion is missing. The table includes just over 60,000 clones, 76% detected once. This clone was seen only a few times. The antigen remains undetermined. In germline, CDR1 is SGHTA, CDR2 FQGNSA. The CDR3 has 15 amino acids. The J segment lost 10 bases and the V segment lost 6 bases, leaving 17 bases of the junction unmatched. Sequenced material: peripheral blood, taken on day 0 of AZD1222 vaccination. The TCR originated in an adult in good health. The V call is TRBV7-2, the J call TRBJ1-2; 7 bases line up with TRBD1. The CDR3 DNA sequence: TGTGCCAGCAGTTTCGCAGGGGGAGACGCGGAACCCTACACCTTC. Translated, it gives CASSFAGGDAEPYTF.